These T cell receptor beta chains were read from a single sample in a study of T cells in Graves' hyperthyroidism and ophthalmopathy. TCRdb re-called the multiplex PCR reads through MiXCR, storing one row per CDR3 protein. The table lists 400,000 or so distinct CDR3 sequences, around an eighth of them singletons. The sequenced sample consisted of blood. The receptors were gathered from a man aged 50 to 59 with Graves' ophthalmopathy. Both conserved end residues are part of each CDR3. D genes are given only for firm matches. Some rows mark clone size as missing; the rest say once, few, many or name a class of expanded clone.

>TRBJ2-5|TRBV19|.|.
CASSIARAEKETQYF
TGTGCCAGTAGTATAGCCAGGGCTGAAAAAGAGACCCAGTACTTC
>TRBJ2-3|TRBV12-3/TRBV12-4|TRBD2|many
CASSLGASGGETDTQYF
TGTGCCAGCAGCCTAGGGGCTAGCGGAGGAGAGACAGATACGCAGTATTTT
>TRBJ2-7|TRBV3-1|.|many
CASSQSWDPQVYEQYF
TGTGCCAGCAGCCAATCGTGGGACCCCCAAGTATACGAGCAGTACTTC
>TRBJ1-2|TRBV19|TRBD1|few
CASSTIPGQGRDGYTF
TGTGCCAGTAGTACCATCCCGGGACAGGGTCGGGATGGCTACACCTTC
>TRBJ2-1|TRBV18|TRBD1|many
CASSRDRGYNEQFF
TGTGCCAGCTCACGGGACAGGGGCTACAATGAGCAGTTCTTC
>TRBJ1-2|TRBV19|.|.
CASSISALGSNYGYTF
TGTGCCAGTAGTATATCCGCTCTGGGCTCTAACTATGGCTACACCTTC
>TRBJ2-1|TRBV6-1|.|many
CASSGAGVKGRNNEQFF
TGTGCCAGCAGTGGCGCCGGGGTGAAGGGGCGCAACAATGAGCAGTTCTTC
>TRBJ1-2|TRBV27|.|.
CASSLYGGNGYTF
TGCGCCAGCAGTTTATACGGGGGCAATGGCTACACCTTC
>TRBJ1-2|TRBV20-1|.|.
CSARDQFTNNYGYTF
TGCAGTGCTAGAGATCAATTTACTAATAACTATGGCTACACCTTC
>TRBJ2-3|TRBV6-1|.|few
CASSAHGTYTQYF
TGTGCCAGCAGTGCCCACGGGACTTATACGCAGTATTTT
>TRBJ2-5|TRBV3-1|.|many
CASSQEEETQYF
TGTGCCAGCAGCCAAGAGGAGGAGACCCAGTACTTC
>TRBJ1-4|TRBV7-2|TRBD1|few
CASSLVPTGTNEKLFF
TGTGCCAGCAGCTTAGTCCCGACAGGGACTAATGAAAAACTGTTTTTT
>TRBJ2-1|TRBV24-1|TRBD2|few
CATSDATSGRAYEQFF
TGTGCCACCAGTGATGCGACTAGCGGGAGGGCTTATGAGCAGTTCTTC
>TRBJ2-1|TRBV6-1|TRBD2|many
CASRGAGGSYNEQFF
TGTGCCAGCAGAGGCGCGGGAGGCTCTTACAATGAGCAGTTCTTC